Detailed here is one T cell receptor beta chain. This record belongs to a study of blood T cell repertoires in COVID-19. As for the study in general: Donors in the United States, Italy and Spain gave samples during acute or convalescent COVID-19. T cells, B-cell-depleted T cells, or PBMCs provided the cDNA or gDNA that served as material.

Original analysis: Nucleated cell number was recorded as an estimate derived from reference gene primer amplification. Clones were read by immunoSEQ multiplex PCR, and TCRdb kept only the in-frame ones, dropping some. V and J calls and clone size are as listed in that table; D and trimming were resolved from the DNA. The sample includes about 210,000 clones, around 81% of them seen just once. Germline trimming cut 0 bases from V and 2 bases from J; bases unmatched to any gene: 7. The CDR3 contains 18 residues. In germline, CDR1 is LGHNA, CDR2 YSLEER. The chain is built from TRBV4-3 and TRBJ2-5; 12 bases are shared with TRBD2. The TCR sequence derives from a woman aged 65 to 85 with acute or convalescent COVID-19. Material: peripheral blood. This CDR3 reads CASSQDSATSGGQETQYF. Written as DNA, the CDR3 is TGCGCCAGCAGCCAAGATTCGGCGACTAGCGGGGGACAAGAGACCCAGTACTTC.